This T cell receptor beta chain came from a study of blood T cells in healthy people across ages. A second roughly 6 to 11 cycle PCR used barcoded and J-beta primers. TCRdb recomputed calls from the 5' RACE reads with MiXCR, one row per CDR3 protein. Seen here are about 1.5 million distinct CDR3 sequences, around 40% observed once, and the top ten hold roughly 3.7%. This clonotype has a handful of counts. The specimen was blood. The sequence was collected from a woman in her late teens or twenties in good health.

CDR3 in amino acids: CASSETVDFNRPLRELFF. The CDR3 nucleotides are TGCGCCAGCAGTGAGACAGTGGACTTTAACCGGCCGCTCCGGGAGCTGTTTTTT. The chain recombines TRBV4-3 with TRBJ2-2; D may correspond to TRBD1 or TRBD2 (5 bases each). The V gene's germline CDR1 is LGHNA and CDR2 YSLEER. The CDR3 has 18 residues. V lost 6 bases to trimming and J lost 9 bases, with 29 bases between them.